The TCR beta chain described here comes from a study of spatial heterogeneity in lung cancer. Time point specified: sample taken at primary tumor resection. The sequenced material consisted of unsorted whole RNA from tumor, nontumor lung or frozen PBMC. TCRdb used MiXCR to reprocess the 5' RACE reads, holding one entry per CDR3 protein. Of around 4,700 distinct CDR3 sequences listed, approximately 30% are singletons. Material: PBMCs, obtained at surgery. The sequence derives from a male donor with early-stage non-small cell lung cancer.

In DNA form, the CDR3 reads TGTGCCAGCAGCCCACCGGGACTAGCGGGATTGGAGCAGTTCTTC. Protein: CASSPPGLAGLEQFF. The chain employs TRBV3-1 and TRBJ2-1; TRBD2 agrees at 13 bases. CDR3 length: 15 residues. Losses at the gene ends were 4 bases for V and 10 bases for J; bases not matched to a gene: 7. Germline-derived CDR1 and CDR2 are LGHDT and YNNKEL (reference sequence).